The subject of this entry is one T cell receptor (beta chain). There is no known antigen for this receptor. No per-base quality is available; no much larger clone lies one base away. This entry comes from a study of blood T cells in healthy people across ages (dated by TCRdb to between 2015 and 2017). With regard to the full study: In model experiments, template switching captured roughly one uniquely barcoded TCR beta cDNA molecule for every two T cells. To track age-related changes in TCR beta repertoire diversity, the study relied on deep sequencing normalized with unique cDNA molecular identifiers. Four age groups were formed from the donors: young (average approximately 16 years), middle-aged (approximately 39), aged (approximately 60) and long-lived (around 80). To avoid experimental bias, donors of different ages were distributed randomly across sequencing lanes. For two donors (one aged 18 to 29 and one aged 80 or older), the study analyzed two additional independent replicas of 1 million unique cDNA reads from the same blood draw.

What the research found in general, with its limitations: Donor CMV infection status was unknown, potentially confounding age-related changes in expanded clonotypes. A strong correlation was found between observed TCR beta diversity and the percentage of naive T cells measured by flow cytometry. Estimates of total diversity based on one million sequenced T cells were regarded as lower bounds and as underestimates. Compared with the aged group, the long-lived group had more naive CD4+ T cells, fewer expanded clones and increased TCR diversity, a pattern suggesting age selection. As age increased, observed TCR beta diversity per million T cells dropped in a roughly linear way, and a significant reduction was already evident by age 40. Since profiling was done on bulk unsorted PBMCs, naive and antigen-experienced compartments could not be conclusively compared.

Systemically healthy Caucasian individuals from Russia, roughly 40 in total and aged roughly 6 to 90 years, were included as donors. Each donor gave ten milliliters of peripheral blood, drawn into EDTA-treated Vacutainer tubes. Ficoll-Paque density-gradient centrifugation was used to isolate PBMCs, with at least 6.5 million per sample. Trizol reagent was used to extract total RNA from the PBMCs, yielding at least 6 micrograms per sample. The percentages of naive CD45RAhigh/CD27high T cells were determined by flow cytometry on a PBMC aliquot from every donor. Receptors were amplified or captured by 5' RACE. Sequencing was performed on an Illumina HiSeq 2500. A second 7 to 11 cycle PCR used a sample-barcoded 5' primer and a J-beta primer mix. A unique molecular identifier was introduced onto each TCR beta cDNA molecule by a template-switch 5' adaptor carrying 12 random nucleotides. Each sample yielded at least 3 million CDR3-containing paired-end reads. First-strand cDNA synthesis was performed from all RNA using the Mint cDNA synthesis kit, with priming by a TRBC-specific oligonucleotide. Following uracil-DNA glycosylase treatment, a first 18-cycle PCR with universal primers M1SS and BC2_uni_R was performed on all cDNA. Under the source paper's analysis protocol: For normalization, 1 million high-quality reads, each with a distinct molecular identifier, were randomly selected from each sample. Reads with shared molecular identifiers were discarded instead of being binned into consensus sequences. MiTCR, set to a Q25 quality threshold and the strictest error-elimination algorithm, was used for CDR3 identification, clonotype clustering and error correction. A nonparametric unseen species model with Euler transformation was used to estimate lower-bound total TCR beta diversity. TCRdb applied fastp at Q25 and MiXCR to the public reads, then kept only in-frame beta chains. CDR3 protein sequences are deduplicated, and each keeps its most common genes and DNA. The V and J calls were determined by TCRdb, not by the authors. Within this sample are about a million distinct CDR3 sequences, with just over 50% of them counted one time only. The ten biggest clones cover about 22% of the sample.

Sample: blood. This TCR was recovered from a woman aged 55-70 years in good health.

The bases are TGTGCCAGCAGTTCGGCACATAGCAATCAGCCCCAGCATTTT. This codes for CASSSAHSNQPQHF. The chain employs TRBV12-3 or TRBV12-4 and TRBJ1-5; no D gene call is confident. V and J are truncated by 4 bases and 0 bases respectively, leaving an intervening sequence of 7 bases. From cysteine to phenylalanine, the CDR3 is 14 amino acids long. Kept here is only the CDR3 DNA, which spans 42 bases and is read in frame from base 1.